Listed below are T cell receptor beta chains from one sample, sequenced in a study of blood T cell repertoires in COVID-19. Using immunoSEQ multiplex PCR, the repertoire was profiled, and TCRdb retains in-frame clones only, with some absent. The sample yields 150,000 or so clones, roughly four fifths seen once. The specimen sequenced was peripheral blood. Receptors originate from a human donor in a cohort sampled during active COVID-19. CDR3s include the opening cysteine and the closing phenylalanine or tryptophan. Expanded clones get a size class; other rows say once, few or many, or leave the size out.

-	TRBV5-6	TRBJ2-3	CASSRTSGSTDTQYF
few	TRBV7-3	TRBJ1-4	CASSLTAAANEKLFF
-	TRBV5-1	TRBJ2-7	CASSLLDRSYEQYF
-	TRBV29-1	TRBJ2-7	CSVEVAYEQYF
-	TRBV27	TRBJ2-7	CASRPGTGATYEQYF
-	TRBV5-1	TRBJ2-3	CASSSQTGTDTQYF
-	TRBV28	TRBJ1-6	CASRIYGGTANSPLHF
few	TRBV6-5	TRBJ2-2	CASSRGDSRTGELFF
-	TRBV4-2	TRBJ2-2	CASSHAGTNTGELFF
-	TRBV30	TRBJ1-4	CAWSLDRVEEKLFF